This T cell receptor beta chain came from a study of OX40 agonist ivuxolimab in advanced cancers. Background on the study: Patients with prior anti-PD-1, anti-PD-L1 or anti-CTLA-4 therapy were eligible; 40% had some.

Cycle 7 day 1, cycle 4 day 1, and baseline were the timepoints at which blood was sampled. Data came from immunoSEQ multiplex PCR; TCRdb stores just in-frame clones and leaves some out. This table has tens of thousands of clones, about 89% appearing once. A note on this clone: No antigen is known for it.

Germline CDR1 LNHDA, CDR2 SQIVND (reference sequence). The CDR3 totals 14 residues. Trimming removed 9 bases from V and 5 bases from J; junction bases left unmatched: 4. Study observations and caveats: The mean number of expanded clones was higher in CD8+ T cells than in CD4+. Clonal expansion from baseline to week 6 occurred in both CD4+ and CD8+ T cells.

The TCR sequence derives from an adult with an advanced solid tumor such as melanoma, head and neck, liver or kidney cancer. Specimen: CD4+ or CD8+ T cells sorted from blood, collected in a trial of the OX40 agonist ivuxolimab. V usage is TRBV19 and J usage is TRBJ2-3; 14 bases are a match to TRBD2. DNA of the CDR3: TGTGCCAGCTCAGGACTAGCGGGAGGAGATACGCAGTATTTT. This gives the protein CASSGLAGGDTQYF.